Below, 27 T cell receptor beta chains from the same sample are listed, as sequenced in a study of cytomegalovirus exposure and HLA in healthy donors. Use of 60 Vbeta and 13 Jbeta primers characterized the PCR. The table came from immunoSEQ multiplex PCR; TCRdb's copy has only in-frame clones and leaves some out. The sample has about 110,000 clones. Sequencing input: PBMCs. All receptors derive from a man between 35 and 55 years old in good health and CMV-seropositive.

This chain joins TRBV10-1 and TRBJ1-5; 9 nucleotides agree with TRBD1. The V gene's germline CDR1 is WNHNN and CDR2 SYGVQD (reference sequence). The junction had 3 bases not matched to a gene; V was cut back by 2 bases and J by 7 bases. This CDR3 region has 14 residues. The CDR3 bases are TGCGCCAGCAGTGAGGGACAGGGGCGGCAGCCCCAGCATTTT. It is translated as CASSEGQGRQPQHF.

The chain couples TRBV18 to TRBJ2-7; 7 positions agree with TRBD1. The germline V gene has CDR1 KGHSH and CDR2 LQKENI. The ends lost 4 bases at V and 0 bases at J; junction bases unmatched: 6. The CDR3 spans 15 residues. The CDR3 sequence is CASSQTTGSSYEQYF. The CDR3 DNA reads TGTGCCAGCTCACAAACGACAGGGAGCTCCTACGAGCAGTACTTC.

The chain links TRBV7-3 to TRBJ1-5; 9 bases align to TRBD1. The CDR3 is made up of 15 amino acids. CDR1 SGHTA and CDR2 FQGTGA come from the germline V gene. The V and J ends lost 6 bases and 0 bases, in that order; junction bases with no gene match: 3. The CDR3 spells CASSRTGDSNQPQHF. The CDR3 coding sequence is TGTGCCAGCAGTAGGACAGGGGATAGCAATCAGCCCCAGCATTTT.

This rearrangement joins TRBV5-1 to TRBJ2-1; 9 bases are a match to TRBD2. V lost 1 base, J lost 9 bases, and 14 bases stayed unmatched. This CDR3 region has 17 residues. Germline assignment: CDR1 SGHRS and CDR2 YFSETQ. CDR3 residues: CASSLSRSSGRAGEQFF. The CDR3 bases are TGCGCCAGCAGCTTGTCTCGTAGTAGCGGGAGAGCAGGTGAGCAGTTCTTC.

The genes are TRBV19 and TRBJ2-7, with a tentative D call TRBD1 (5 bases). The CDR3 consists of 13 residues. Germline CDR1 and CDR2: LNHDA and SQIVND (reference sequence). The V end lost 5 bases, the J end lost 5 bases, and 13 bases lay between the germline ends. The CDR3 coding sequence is TGTGCCAGTAGTCCCATGGGGCTCCACGAGCAGTACTTC. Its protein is CASSPMGLHEQYF.

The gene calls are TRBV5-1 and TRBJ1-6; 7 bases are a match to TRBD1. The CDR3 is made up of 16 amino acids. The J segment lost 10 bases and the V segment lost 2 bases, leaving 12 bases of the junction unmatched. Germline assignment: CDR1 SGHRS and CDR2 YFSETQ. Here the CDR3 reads CASSLTQGKGNSPLHF. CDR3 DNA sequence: TGCGCCAGCAGCTTAACACAGGGGAAGGGTAACTCACCCCTCCACTTT.

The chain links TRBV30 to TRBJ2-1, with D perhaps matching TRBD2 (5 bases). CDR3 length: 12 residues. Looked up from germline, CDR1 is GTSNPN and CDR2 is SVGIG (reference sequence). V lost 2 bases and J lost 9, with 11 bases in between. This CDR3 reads CAWSIGLAEQFF. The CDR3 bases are TGTGCCTGGAGTATAGGGCTAGCTGAGCAGTTCTTC.

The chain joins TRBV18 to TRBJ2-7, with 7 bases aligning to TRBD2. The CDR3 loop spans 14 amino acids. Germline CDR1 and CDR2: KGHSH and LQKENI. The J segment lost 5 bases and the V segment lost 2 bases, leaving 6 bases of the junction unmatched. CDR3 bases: TGTGCCAGCTCACCATTGGGCGGGAGCCACGAGCAGTACTTC. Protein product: CASSPLGGSHEQYF.

CDR3 residues: CSVLAGNTGELFF. CDR3 nucleotides: TGCAGCGTTCTAGCGGGAAACACCGGGGAGCTGTTTTTT. J is TRBJ2-2 and V is TRBV29-1; TRBD2 aligns across 9 bases. V lost 5 bases and J lost 2; bases outside the gene matches: 0. The CDR3 is 13 residues long. Looked up from germline, CDR1 is SQVTM and CDR2 is ANQGSEA.

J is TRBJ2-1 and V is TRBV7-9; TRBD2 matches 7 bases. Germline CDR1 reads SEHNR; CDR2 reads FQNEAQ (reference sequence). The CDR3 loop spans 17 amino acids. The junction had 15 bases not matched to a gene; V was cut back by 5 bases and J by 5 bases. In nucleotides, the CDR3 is TGTGCCAGCAGCCCATCGGCTAGCGGAACTCCACACAATGAGCAGTTCTTC. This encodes CASSPSASGTPHNEQFF.

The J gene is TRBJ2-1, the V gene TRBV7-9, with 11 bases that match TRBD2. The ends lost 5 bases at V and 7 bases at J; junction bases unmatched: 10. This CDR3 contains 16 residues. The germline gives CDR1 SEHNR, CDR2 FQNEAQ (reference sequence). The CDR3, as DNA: TGTGCCAGCAGCCCCCCTCTAGCGGGAGGACAGAATGAGCAGTTCTTC. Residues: CASSPPLAGGQNEQFF.

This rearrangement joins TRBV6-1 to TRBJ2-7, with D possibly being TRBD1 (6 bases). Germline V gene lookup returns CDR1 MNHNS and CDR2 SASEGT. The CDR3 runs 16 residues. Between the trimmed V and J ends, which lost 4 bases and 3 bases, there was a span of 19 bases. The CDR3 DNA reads TGTGCCAGCAGTGGCCTTACAGGGACCCCCTTCTACGAGCAGTACTTC. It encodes CASSGLTGTPFYEQYF.

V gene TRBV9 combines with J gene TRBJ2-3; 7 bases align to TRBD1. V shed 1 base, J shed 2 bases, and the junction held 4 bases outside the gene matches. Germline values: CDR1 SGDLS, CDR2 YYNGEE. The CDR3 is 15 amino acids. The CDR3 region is CASSVRTGFTDTQYF. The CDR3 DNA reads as TGTGCCAGCAGCGTAAGGACAGGTTTCACAGATACGCAGTATTTT.

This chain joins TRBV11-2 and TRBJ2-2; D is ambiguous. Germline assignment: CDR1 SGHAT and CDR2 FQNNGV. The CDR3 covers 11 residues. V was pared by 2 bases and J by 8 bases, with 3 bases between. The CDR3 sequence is CASSLLGELFF. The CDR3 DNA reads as TGTGCCAGCAGCTTACTAGGGGAGCTGTTTTTT.

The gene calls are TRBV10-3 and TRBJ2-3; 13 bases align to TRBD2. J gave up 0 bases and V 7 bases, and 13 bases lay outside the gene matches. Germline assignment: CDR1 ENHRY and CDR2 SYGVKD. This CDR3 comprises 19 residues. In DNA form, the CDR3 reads TGTGCCATCATGAAGGGAGGACTAGCGGGAGTGGGGAGCACAGATACGCAGTATTTT. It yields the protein CAIMKGGLAGVGSTDTQYF.

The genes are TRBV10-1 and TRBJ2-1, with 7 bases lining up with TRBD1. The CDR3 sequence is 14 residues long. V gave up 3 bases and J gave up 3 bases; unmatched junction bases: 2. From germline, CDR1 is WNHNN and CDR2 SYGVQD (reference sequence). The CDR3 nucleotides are TGCGCCAGCAGTGAAGGGGGCTACTACAATGAGCAGTTCTTC. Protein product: CASSEGGYYNEQFF.

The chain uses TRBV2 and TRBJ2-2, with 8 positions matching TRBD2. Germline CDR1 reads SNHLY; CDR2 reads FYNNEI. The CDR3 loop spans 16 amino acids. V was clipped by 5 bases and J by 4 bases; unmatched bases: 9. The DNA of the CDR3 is TGTGCCAGCAGTACCCCGCGCGGGGGGAGCACCGGGGAGCTGTTTTTT. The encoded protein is CASSTPRGGSTGELFF.

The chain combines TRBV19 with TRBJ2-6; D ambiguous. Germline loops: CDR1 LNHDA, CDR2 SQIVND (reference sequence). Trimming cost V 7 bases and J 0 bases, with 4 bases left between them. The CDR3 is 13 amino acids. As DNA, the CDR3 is TGTGCCAGTATCTACTCTGGGGCCAACGTCCTGACTTTC. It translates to CASIYSGANVLTF.

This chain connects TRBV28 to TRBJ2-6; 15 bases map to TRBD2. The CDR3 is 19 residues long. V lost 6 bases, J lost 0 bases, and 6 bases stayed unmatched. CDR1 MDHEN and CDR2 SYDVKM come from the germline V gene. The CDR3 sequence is CASRRTSGRASSGANVLTF. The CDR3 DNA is TGTGCCAGCAGGAGGACTAGCGGGAGGGCCTCCTCTGGGGCCAACGTCCTGACTTTC.

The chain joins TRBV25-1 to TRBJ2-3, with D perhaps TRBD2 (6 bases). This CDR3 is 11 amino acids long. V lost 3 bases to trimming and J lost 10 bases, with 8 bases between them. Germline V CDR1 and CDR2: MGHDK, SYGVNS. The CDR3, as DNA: TGTGCCAGCAGTGAGCGGAGGGCGCAGTATTTT. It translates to CASSERRAQYF.

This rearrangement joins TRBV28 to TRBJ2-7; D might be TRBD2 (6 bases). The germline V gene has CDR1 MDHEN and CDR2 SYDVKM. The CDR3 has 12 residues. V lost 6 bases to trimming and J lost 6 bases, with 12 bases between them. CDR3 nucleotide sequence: TGTGCCAGCAGCAATGGGACTCCCGAGCAGTACTTC. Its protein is CASSNGTPEQYF.

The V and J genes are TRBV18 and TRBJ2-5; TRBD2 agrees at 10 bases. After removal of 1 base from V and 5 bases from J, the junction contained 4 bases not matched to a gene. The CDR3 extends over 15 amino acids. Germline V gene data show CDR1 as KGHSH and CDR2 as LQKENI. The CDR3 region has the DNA TGTGCCAGCTCACCACTAGCGGGAGGAGTTGAGACCCAGTACTTC. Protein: CASSPLAGGVETQYF.

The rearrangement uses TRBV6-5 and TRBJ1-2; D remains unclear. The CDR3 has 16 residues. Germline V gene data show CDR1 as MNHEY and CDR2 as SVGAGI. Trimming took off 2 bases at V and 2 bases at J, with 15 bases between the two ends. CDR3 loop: CASSYQSGQTNYGYTF. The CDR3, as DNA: TGTGCCAGCAGTTACCAAAGTGGGCAGACAAACTATGGCTACACCTTC.

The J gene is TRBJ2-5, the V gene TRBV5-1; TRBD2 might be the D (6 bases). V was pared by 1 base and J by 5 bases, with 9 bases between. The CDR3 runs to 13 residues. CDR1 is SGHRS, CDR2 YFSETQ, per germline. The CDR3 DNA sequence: TGCGCCAGCAGCTTGACGGGAGCGGAGACCCAGTACTTC. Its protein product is CASSLTGAETQYF.

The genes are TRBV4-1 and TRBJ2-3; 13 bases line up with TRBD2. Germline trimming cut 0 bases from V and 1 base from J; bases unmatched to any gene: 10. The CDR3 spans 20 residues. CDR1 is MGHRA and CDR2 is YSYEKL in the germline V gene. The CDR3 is CASSQDQWTSGGEGTDTQYF. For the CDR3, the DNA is TGCGCCAGCAGCCAAGATCAATGGACTAGCGGGGGAGAGGGCACAGATACGCAGTATTTT.

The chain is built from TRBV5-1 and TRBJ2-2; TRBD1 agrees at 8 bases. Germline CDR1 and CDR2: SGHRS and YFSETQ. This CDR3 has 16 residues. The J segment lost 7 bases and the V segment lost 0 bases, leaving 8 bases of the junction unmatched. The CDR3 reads CASSLESGGAFGELFF. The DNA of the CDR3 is TGCGCCAGCAGCTTGGAGTCAGGGGGCGCGTTCGGGGAGCTGTTTTTT.

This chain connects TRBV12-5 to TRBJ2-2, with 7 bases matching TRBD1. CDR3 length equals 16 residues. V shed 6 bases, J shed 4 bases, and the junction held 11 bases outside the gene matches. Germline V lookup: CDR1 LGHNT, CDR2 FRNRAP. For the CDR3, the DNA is TGTGCTAGTGGCCCCGACAGGGCTTTGTCCACCGGGGAGCTGTTTTTT. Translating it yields CASGPDRALSTGELFF.